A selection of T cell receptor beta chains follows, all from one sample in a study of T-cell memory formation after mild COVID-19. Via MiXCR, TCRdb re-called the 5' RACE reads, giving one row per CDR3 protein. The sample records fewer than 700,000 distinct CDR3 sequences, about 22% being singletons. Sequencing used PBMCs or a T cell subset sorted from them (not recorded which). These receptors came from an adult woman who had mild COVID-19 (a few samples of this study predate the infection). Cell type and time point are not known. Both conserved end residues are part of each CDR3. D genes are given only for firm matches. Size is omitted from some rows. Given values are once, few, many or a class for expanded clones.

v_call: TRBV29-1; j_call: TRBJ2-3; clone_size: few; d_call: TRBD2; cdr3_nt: TGCAGCGTCCGGTCCCGAGCGGGGCTTACAGATACGCAGTATTTT; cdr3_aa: CSVRSRAGLTDTQYF
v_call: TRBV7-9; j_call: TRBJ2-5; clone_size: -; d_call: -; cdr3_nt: TGTGCCAGCAGCTCTACAGGGTTCCAAGAGACCCAGTACTTC; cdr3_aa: CASSSTGFQETQYF
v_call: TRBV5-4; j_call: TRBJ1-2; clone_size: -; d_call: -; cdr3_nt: TGTGCCAGCAGCTTGGCCAGGGGCGAAGCTAACTATGGCTACACCTTC; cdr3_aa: CASSLARGEANYGYTF
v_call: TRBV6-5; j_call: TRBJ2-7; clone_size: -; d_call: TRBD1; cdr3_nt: TGTGCCAGCAGTTCCGGGACAGGGGCACCCTACGAGCAGTACTTC; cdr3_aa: CASSSGTGAPYEQYF
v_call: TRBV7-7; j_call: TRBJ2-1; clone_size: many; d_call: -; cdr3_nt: TGTGCCAGCAGCTCCGGGGGGGGACAGGAGCAGTTCTTC; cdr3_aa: CASSSGGGQEQFF
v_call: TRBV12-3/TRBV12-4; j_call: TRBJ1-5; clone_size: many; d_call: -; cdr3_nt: TGTGCCAGCAGCTCAAACAGGGATCAGCCCCAGCATTTT; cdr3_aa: CASSSNRDQPQHF
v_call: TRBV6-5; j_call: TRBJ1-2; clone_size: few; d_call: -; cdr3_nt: TGTGCCAGCAGTTTCCTTCTCTCCGCAAGGGATGGCTACACCTTC; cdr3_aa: CASSFLLSARDGYTF
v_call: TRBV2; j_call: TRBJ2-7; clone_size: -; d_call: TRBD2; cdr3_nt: TGTGCCAGCAGTCCTGGGACTAACCGCTACGAGCAGTACTTC; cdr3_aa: CASSPGTNRYEQYF
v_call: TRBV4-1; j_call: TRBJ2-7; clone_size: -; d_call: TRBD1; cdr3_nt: TGCGCCAGCAGCCAAGGGGGACAGGGGTACGAGCAGTACTTC; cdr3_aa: CASSQGGQGYEQYF
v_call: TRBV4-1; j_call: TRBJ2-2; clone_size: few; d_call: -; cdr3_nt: TGCGCCAGCAGCCACCCTGCTCGGGGGCGTATCACCGGGGAGCTGTTTTTT; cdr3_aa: CASSHPARGRITGELFF
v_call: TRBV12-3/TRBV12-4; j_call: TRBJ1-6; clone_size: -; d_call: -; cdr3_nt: TGTGCCAGCAGTTTTAATCCCATTTCTTCACCCCTCCACTTT; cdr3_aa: CASSFNPISSPLHF
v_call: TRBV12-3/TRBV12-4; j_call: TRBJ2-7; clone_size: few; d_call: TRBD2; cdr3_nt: TGTGCCAGCAGGCCCGGACTAGCGGGCGCCTACGAGCAGTACTTC; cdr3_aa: CASRPGLAGAYEQYF
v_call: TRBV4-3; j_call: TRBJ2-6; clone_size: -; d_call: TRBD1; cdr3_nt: TGCGCCAGCAGCCACACAGGGGGCCCTGGGGCCAACGTCCTGACTTTC; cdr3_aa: CASSHTGGPGANVLTF
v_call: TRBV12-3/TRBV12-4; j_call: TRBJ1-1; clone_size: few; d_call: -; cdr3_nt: TGTGCCAGCAGTTCCGCGGGGGGGAGAGACACTGAAGCTTTCTTT; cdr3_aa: CASSSAGGRDTEAFF
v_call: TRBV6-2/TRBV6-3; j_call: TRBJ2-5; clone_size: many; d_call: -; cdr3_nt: TGTGCCAGCAGTCCGACTACGGAGACCCAGTACTTC; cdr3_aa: CASSPTTETQYF
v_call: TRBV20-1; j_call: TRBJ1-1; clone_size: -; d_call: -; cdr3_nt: TGCAGTGCATCAGGGTTACAAGCTTTCTTT; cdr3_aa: CSASGLQAFF
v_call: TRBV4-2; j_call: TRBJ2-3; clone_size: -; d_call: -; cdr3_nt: TGTGCCAGCAGATCGGGGCATGGGGATACGCAGTATTTT; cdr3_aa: CASRSGHGDTQYF
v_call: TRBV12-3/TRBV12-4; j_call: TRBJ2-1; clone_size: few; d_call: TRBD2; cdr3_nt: TGTGCCAGCAGGGAGCGGGGGGGCTACAATGAGCAGTTCTTC; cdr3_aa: CASRERGGYNEQFF
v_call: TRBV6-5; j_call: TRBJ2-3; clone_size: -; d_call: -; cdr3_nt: TGTGCCAGCAGTTACTCGATCGCTGATGCAGATACGCAGTATTTT; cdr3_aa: CASSYSIADADTQYF
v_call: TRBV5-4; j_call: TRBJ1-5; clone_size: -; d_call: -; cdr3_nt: TGTGCCAGCAGCTTCATGGGGGGCGCAGGTAGTCAGCCCCAGCATTTT; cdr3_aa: CASSFMGGAGSQPQHF
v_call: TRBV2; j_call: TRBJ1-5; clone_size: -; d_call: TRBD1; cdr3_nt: TGTGCCAGCAGTAAAACACGACAGGGTAATCAGCCCCAGCATTTT; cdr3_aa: CASSKTRQGNQPQHF
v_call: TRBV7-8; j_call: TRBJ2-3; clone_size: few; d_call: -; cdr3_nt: TGTGCCAGCAGCTTAAAGGACAGATTTACTAGCACAGATACGCAGTATTTT; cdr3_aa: CASSLKDRFTSTDTQYF
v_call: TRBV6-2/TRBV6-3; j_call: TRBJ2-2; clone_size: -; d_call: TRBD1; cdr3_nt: TGTGCCAGCAGACGACAGGGGAACACCGGGGAGCTGTTTTTT; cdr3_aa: CASRRQGNTGELFF
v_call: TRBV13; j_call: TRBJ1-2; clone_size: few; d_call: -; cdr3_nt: TGTGCCAGCAGCGCCGGGACCAACTATGGCTACACCTTC; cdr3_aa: CASSAGTNYGYTF
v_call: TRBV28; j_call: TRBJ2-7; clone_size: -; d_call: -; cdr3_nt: TGTGCCAGCAGCCTTCCACTAGCCGGCCGGAGCGAGCAGTACTTC; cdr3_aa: CASSLPLAGRSEQYF
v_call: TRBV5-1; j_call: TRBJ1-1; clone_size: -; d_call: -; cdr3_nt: TGCGCCAGCAGCCGCCTACCCCCCCCGACGAACACTGAAGCTTTCTTT; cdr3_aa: CASSRLPPPTNTEAFF
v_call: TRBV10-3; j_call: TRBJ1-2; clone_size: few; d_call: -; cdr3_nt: TGTGCCATCAGTATACGTGGACAGATTTATAACTATGGCTACACCTTC; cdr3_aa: CAISIRGQIYNYGYTF
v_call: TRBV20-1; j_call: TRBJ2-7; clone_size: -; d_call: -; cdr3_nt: TGCAGTGCACCTCGACAGGCTAGCTCCTACGAGCAGTACTTC; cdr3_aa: CSAPRQASSYEQYF
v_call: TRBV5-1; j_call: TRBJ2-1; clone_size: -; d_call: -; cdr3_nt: TGCGCCAGCAGCTTGGCCCTTATCGGAAGTTTGGGGTCAGGTGAGCAGTTCTTC; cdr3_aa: CASSLALIGSLGSGEQFF
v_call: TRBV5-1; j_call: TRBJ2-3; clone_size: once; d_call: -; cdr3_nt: TGCGCCAGCAGCCCCCATGGGGATACGCAGTATTTT; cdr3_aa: CASSPHGDTQYF
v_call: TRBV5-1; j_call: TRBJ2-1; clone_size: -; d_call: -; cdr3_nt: TGCGCCAGCAGCTTAGGACGGGGGCCTTACAATGAGCAGTTCTTC; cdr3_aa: CASSLGRGPYNEQFF
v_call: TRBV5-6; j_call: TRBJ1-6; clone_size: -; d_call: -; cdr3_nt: TGTGCCAGCAGGCGGACCGGGTCAGATTCACCCCTCCACTTT; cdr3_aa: CASRRTGSDSPLHF
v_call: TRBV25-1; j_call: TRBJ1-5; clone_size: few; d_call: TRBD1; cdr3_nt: TGTGCCAGCCCGGGACAGGGGGTTAGGCAGCCCCAGCATTTT; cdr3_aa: CASPGQGVRQPQHF
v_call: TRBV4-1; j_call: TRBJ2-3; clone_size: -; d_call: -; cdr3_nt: TGCGCCAGCAGCCATATTTCAGATACGCAGTATTTT; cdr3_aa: CASSHISDTQYF
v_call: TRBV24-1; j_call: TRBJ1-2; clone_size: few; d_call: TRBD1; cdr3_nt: TGTGCCACCAGTGACCGCGACAGGGCCGGTGGCTACACCTTC; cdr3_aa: CATSDRDRAGGYTF
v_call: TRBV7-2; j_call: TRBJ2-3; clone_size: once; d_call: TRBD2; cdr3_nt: TGTGCCAGCAGCCCTCGACTAGCGGGCGTCACAGATACGCAGTATTTT; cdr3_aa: CASSPRLAGVTDTQYF
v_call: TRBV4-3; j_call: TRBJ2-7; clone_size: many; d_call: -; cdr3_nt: TGCGCCAGCAGCCAAGAATGGGGGGCCGAGCAGTACTTC; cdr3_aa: CASSQEWGAEQYF
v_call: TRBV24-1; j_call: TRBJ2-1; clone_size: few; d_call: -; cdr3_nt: TGTGCCACCAGTGATCCCGGCCAGGGAAATGAGCAGTTCTTC; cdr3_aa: CATSDPGQGNEQFF
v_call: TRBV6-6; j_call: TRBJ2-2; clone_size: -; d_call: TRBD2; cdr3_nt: TGTGCCAGCAGCGCCTTTAGCGGGTTTCCCCAGGGGGAGCTGTTTTTT; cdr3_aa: CASSAFSGFPQGELFF
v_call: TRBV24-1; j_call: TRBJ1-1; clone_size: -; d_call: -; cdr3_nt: TGTGCCACCAGTGATTCCCGGACGGACACTGAAGCTTTCTTT; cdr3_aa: CATSDSRTDTEAFF
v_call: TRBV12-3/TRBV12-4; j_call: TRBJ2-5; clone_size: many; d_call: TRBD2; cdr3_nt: TGTGCCAGCAGCAGCGGGGAAGAGACCCAGTACTTC; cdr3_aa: CASSSGEETQYF
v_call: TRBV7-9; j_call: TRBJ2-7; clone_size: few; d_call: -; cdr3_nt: TGTGCCAGCAGCCACTACAGCGTCTCCTACGAGCAGTACTTC; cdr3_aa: CASSHYSVSYEQYF